This TCR beta chain came from a study of T cell repertoires in cytomegalovirus infection. Background on the study: Public TCR beta signatures marked donors with CMV infection and the matching HLA.

Study-wide results and limits: There were HLA-C-restricted CMV-specific TCR beta clonotypes dominating the ex vivo response.

In regard to this clonotype: Antigen unknown.

A single record per CDR3 protein comes from TCRdb applying MiXCR to the reads. The data contain some 270,000 distinct CDR3 sequences, approximately 15% of them singletons. Germline lookup yields CDR1 SGHTA and CDR2 FQGTGA. With V trimmed by 5 bases and J by 5 bases, 7 bases remained unmatched. This CDR3 is built from 14 residues. The chain carries TRBV7-3 and TRBJ2-5, with 8 bases fitting TRBD2. The specimen was CD8+ T cells from PBMCs. This TCR came from a human donor in good health (CMV status not recorded). Some clones in this sample may be carry-over from other donors' samples. The CDR3 nucleotides are TGTGCCAGCAGCCGGGGGGGGGCGGTGGAGACCCAGTACTTC. It codes for CASSRGGAVETQYF.